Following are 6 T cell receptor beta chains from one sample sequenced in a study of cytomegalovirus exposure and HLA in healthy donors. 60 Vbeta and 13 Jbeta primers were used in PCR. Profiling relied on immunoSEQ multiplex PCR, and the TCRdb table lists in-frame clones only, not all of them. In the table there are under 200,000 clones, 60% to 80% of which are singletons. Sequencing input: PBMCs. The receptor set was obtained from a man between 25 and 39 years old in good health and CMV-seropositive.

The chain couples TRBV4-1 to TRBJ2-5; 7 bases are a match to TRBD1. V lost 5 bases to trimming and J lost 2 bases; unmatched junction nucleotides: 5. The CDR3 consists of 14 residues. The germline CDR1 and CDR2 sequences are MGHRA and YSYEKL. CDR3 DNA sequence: TGCGCCAGCAGCGCACCGGGACAGCAAGAGACCCAGTACTTC. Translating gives CASSAPGQQETQYF.

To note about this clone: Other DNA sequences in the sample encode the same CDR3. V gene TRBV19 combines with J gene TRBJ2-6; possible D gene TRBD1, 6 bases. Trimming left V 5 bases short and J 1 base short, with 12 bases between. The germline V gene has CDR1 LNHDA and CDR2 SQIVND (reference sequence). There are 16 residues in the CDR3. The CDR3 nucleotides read TGTGCCAGTAGTGTGGGACAAGCGTCTGGGGCCAACGTCCTGACTTTC. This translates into CASSVGQASGANVLTF.

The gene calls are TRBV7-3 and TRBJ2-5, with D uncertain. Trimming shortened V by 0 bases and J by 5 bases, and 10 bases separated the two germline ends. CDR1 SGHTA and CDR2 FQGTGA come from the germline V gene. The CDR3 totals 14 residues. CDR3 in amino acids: CASSLTPLGETQYF. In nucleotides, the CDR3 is TGTGCCAGCAGCTTAACGCCCCTCGGGGAGACCCAGTACTTC.

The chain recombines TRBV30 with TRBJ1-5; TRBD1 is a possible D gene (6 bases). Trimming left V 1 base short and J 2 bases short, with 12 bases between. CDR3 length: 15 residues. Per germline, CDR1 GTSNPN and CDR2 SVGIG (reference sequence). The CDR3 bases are TGTGCCTGGAGTGGGGGGCGGGAGGGCAATCAGCCCCAGCATTTT. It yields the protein CAWSGGREGNQPQHF. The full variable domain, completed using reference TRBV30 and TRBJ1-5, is SQTIHQWPATLVQPVGSPLSLECTVEGTSNPNLYWYRQAAGRGLQLLFYSVGIGQISSEVPQNLSASRPQDRQFILSSKKLLLSDSGFYLCAWSGGREGNQPQHFGDGTRLSIL.

For the CDR3, the DNA is TGTGCCAGCTCACCAACGGGCGGGGGTTCCTCCTACGAGCAGTACTTC. It yields the protein CASSPTGGGSSYEQYF. V gene TRBV18 combines with J gene TRBJ2-7, with 7 nucleotides matching TRBD2. V shed 2 bases, J shed 0 bases, and the junction held 7 bases outside the gene matches. The CDR3 has 16 residues. CDR1 is KGHSH, CDR2 LQKENI, per germline.

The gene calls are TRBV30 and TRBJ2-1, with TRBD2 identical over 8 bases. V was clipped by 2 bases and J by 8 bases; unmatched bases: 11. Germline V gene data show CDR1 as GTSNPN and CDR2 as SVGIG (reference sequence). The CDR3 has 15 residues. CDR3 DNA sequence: TGTGCCTGGAGTCCCCGAATTGATAGCGGGGATGAGCAGTTCTTC. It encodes CAWSPRIDSGDEQFF. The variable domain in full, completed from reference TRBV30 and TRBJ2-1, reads SQTIHQWPATLVQPVGSPLSLECTVEGTSNPNLYWYRQAAGRGLQLLFYSVGIGQISSEVPQNLSASRPQDRQFILSSKKLLLSDSGFYLCAWSPRIDSGDEQFFGPGTRLTVL.